This T cell receptor beta chain came from a study of spatial heterogeneity in lung cancer. Regarding the study as a whole: Tracking of tumor mutation counts was seen in expanded intratumoral alpha and beta TCR counts.

Concerning this clonotype: The antigen remains undetermined.

V gave up 0 bases and J gave up 4 bases, with 12 bases separating them. Germline V lookup: CDR1 LGHNA, CDR2 YSLEER. The CDR3 totals 16 residues. Indicated time point: sample taken at primary tumor resection. TCRdb analysed the 5' RACE reads with MiXCR anew, one entry per CDR3 protein. The sample includes about 7,000 distinct CDR3 sequences, more than 13% of them seen just once. This TCR was recovered from a female donor with early-stage non-small cell lung cancer. Source: lung tumor tissue, taken at surgery. V is TRBV4-3 and J is TRBJ1-4; the D is unclear. The CDR3 region is CASSQDPAGGNEKLFF. Here the CDR3 DNA reads TGCGCCAGCAGCCAAGATCCGGCAGGTGGTAATGAAAAACTGTTTTTT.